This T cell receptor beta chain was retrieved from a study of T cell repertoires in cytomegalovirus infection. About the research overall: Indicated by public TCR beta signatures were CMV infection and matching HLA type.

TCRdb fed the reads into MiXCR, producing one record per CDR3 protein. Among about 740,000 distinct CDR3 sequences, 35% to 45% were seen once, and the ten largest hold about 2.8%. The CDR3 is made up of 13 amino acids. Germline assignment: CDR1 MDHEN and CDR2 SYDVKM. With respect to this clonotype: A read error may account for a junction end that differs from germline.

The genes are TRBV28 and TRBJ1-1; 8 bases line up with TRBD1. Material for sequencing was PBMCs. This receptor was taken from a human donor in good health (CMV status not recorded). Some clones in this sample may be carry-over from other donors' samples. CDR3 sequence (DNA): TGTGCCAGCAGCCCCCAGGGGGCTTCGGAAGCTTTATTT. It encodes CASSPQGASEALF.